The 20 T cell receptor beta chains listed next were all sequenced from one sample in a study of T-cell reconstitution after alpha-beta-depleted transplantation in children (dated by TCRdb to 2016 to 2017). The treatment or condition label for this specimen denotes: allogeneic hematopoietic cell transplantation with graft depleted of TCRalphabeta T cells and CD19 B cells. To prepare the library, PCR was applied. TCRdb lists the instrument as Illumina HiSeq 2500. TCR library preparation used molecular barcoding, with unique molecular identifiers applied to normalize quantification of the TCRbeta repertoire. In TCRdb, the public reads were trimmed at Q25 with fastp and aligned with MiXCR, with productive beta chains retained. CDR3 protein duplicates are merged, each entry listing the most common genes and DNA. This sample lists about 610,000 distinct CDR3 sequences; roughly a quarter were detected once. The top ten constitute around a third of the sample.

Here the sequenced sample was PBMCs, taken before TCRalphabeta/CD19-depleted stem cell transplant. Source of these receptors: a boy younger than two with Wiskott-Aldrich syndrome, due to receive a stem cell transplant.

This clonotype was seen a handful of times. The gene calls are TRBV7-9 and TRBJ2-2; no firm D call. The V end was cut by 5 bases, the J end by 5 bases, with 9 bases between. CDR1 and CDR2 (germline): SEHNR, FQNEAQ (reference sequence). This CDR3 region has 13 residues. CDR3 loop: CASSLPSTGELFF. The CDR3 DNA is TGTGCCAGCAGCCTCCCTAGTACCGGGGAGCTGTTTTTT.

This chain links TRBV5-6 with TRBJ2-5; 8 bases agree with TRBD2. The V gene end was trimmed by 2 bases and the J gene end by 4 bases; junction bases not matched to a gene: 4. Germline lookup yields CDR1 SGHDT and CDR2 YYEEEE. This CDR3 contains 14 residues. The CDR3 coding sequence is TGTGCCAGCAGCTTCTCCGGGAGGGGAGAGACCCAGTACTTC. Its translation: CASSFSGRGETQYF.

This chain links TRBV27 with TRBJ1-4; D ambiguous. CDR3 length equals 13 residues. With 4 bases removed from V and 4 bases from J, the gap between germline ends came to 7 bases. Germline V gene sequence: CDR1 MNHEY, CDR2 SMNVEV (reference sequence). This chain's CDR3 is CASSSLLNEKLFF. The DNA of the CDR3 is TGTGCCAGCAGTTCCCTCCTTAATGAAAAACTGTTTTTT.

This clonotype was seen more than once but under ten times. The J gene is TRBJ2-1, the V gene TRBV5-1; 10 bases align to TRBD2. The V gene's germline CDR1 is SGHRS and CDR2 YFSETQ. V shed 4 bases and J 0 bases; nucleotides not matched to a gene: 7. There are 17 residues in the CDR3. CDR3 sequence (DNA): TGCGCCAGCAGCCCTGGACTAGCGGTAAGCTCCTACAATGAGCAGTTCTTC. This gives the protein CASSPGLAVSSYNEQFF.

The chain has TRBV29-1 and TRBJ2-1; 14 bases fit TRBD2. The CDR3 consists of 17 residues. V lost 4 bases to trimming and J lost 9 bases; unmatched junction nucleotides: 14. The germline V gene encodes CDR1 SQVTM and CDR2 ANQGSEA. CDR3 DNA: TGCAGCGTTGGCGGAGCAGAGGGACTAGCGGGAGAAGGTGAGCAGTTCTTC. Translated, it gives CSVGGAEGLAGEGEQFF.

The rearrangement links TRBV7-2 to TRBJ1-6; D is uncertain. This CDR3 comprises 16 residues. Germline V CDR1 and CDR2: SGHTA, FQGNSA. V lost 1 base and J lost 6, with 13 bases in between. Written as DNA, the CDR3 is TGTGCCAGCAGCTTAGACTTGGGCGGACGTAATTCACCCCTCCACTTT. Its protein is CASSLDLGGRNSPLHF. The variable domain in full, completed from reference TRBV7-2 and TRBJ1-6, reads GAGVSQSPSNKVTEKGKDVELRCDPISGHTALYWYRQSLGQGLEFLIYFQGNSAPDKSGLPSDRFSAERTGGSVSTLTIQRTQQEDSAVYLCASSLDLGGRNSPLHFGNGTRLTVT.

The J gene is TRBJ2-1, the V gene TRBV4-2; 12 bases are a match to TRBD2. Germline V gives CDR1 LGHNA, CDR2 YNFKEQ. V shed 1 base, J shed 0 bases, and the junction held 10 bases outside the gene matches. This CDR3 has 20 residues. CDR3: CASSQVALAGGISSYNEQFF. CDR3 DNA sequence: TGTGCCAGCAGCCAAGTCGCACTAGCGGGAGGAATAAGCTCCTACAATGAGCAGTTCTTC.

Only a few counts were recorded for this clonotype. V and J are TRBV5-1 and TRBJ1-1; tentative D call: TRBD1 (6 bases). CDR3 length: 16 amino acids. Trimming took off 0 bases at V and 1 base at J, with 13 bases between the two ends. Germline V gives CDR1 SGHRS, CDR2 YFSETQ. CDR3 nucleotides: TGCGCCAGCAGCTTGGGGCAGGGGCCCACGAACACTGAAGCTTTCTTT. Translated: CASSLGQGPTNTEAFF.

Only a few counts were recorded for this clonotype. The rearrangement joins TRBV4-2 to TRBJ2-1, with TRBD2 matching over 7 bases. Germline-derived CDR1 and CDR2 are LGHNA and YNFKEQ. V lost 0 bases and J lost 6; bases outside the gene matches: 8. CDR3 length equals 16 residues. The CDR3 region has the DNA TGTGCCAGCAGCCAAGATGCCGCGGGAGCAGGCAATGAGCAGTTCTTC. This translates into CASSQDAAGAGNEQFF.

The rearrangement links TRBV12-3 or TRBV12-4 to TRBJ1-3; D not certain. This CDR3 contains 14 residues. V lost 3 bases and J 3 bases, leaving 9 bases between the germline ends. Here the CDR3 DNA reads TGTGCCAGCAGTTTCTCCCAGATTGGAAACACCATATATTTT. Its protein is CASSFSQIGNTIYF.

The rearrangement links TRBV11-3 to TRBJ1-5; D possibly corresponds to TRBD1 (6 bases). The CDR3 spans 15 residues. Trimming took off 5 bases at V and 6 bases at J, with 17 bases between the two ends. Germline V CDR1 and CDR2: SGHNT, YENEEA. This CDR3 is CASSPLGGSPQPQHF. The CDR3, as DNA: TGTGCCAGCAGCCCGCTAGGGGGGTCCCCTCAGCCCCAGCATTTT.

This clonotype turned up a few times. This sequence joins TRBV30 and TRBJ2-1, with a tentative D call TRBD2 (6 bases). The CDR3 extends over 16 amino acids. V was pared by 0 bases and J by 0 bases, with 12 bases between. Looked up from germline, CDR1 is GTSNPN and CDR2 is SVGIG (reference sequence). Here the CDR3 reads CAWSVGWRGSYNEQFF. The CDR3 region has the DNA TGTGCCTGGAGTGTAGGATGGAGGGGCTCCTACAATGAGCAGTTCTTC.

The chain links TRBV27 to TRBJ1-6; D is ambiguous. This CDR3 spans 16 amino acids. The germline V gene encodes CDR1 MNHEY and CDR2 SMNVEV (reference sequence). V gave up 3 bases and J gave up 9 bases, with 18 bases separating them. In DNA form, the CDR3 reads TGTGCCAGCAGTTTGCGCCCCGACGGGGTGGGTTCACCCCTCCACTTT. Amino acids: CASSLRPDGVGSPLHF.

This clonotype was found a few times. The V gene is TRBV5-1, the J gene TRBJ2-7; D not resolved. V gave up 0 bases and J gave up 6 bases, with 10 bases separating them. Germline V gene lookup returns CDR1 SGHRS and CDR2 YFSETQ. The CDR3 has 13 amino acids. The CDR3 nucleotides are TGCGCCAGCAGCTTGGCCCCCCAGACCGAGCAGTACTTC. This translates into CASSLAPQTEQYF.

This clonotype was detected only a few times. The rearrangement links TRBV12-3 or TRBV12-4 to TRBJ2-3, with D unresolved. V gave up 4 bases and J gave up 4 bases, with 15 bases separating them. The CDR3 is made up of 15 amino acids. The CDR3 bases are TGTGCCAGCAGTTACCCGGGCGGTACTCCAGATACGCAGTATTTT. Encoded protein: CASSYPGGTPDTQYF.

This clonotype appeared a few times. This chain connects TRBV6-2 or TRBV6-3 to TRBJ2-1; 7 nucleotides match TRBD1. V was pared by 6 bases and J by 2 bases, with 7 bases of the junction left unmatched. There are 15 residues in the CDR3. Germline lookup yields CDR1 MNHEY and CDR2 SVGEGT. CDR3 DNA sequence: TGTGCCAGCAGCCCGAGGGGGACAGCCTACAATGAGCAGTTCTTC. Its protein product is CASSPRGTAYNEQFF.

The rearrangement joins TRBV5-1 to TRBJ2-7; D is undetermined. CDR1 is SGHRS, CDR2 YFSETQ, per germline. The ends were cut back, 0 bases at V and 0 bases at J, with 19 bases in the middle. The CDR3 extends over 18 amino acids. The CDR3 DNA sequence: TGCGCCAGCAGCTTGGATCTTCGTCTCGCGCAGAGCTCCTACGAGCAGTACTTC. Its translation is CASSLDLRLAQSSYEQYF.

This chain joins TRBV5-1 and TRBJ2-7; D might be TRBD1 or TRBD2, each matching 5 bases. Trimming removed 4 bases from V and 0 bases from J, with 11 bases in between. There are 14 residues in the CDR3. Germline V gene sequence: CDR1 SGHRS, CDR2 YFSETQ. This CDR3 reads CASSRDLISYEQYF. DNA of the CDR3: TGCGCCAGCAGCCGGGACCTGATCTCCTACGAGCAGTACTTC.

V usage is TRBV29-1 and J usage is TRBJ2-5; 8 nucleotides line up with TRBD2. The CDR3 sequence is 14 residues long. CDR1 is SQVTM and CDR2 is ANQGSEA in the germline V gene. Trimming removed 6 bases from V and 5 bases from J; junction bases left unmatched: 11. CDR3: CSVGTRGGWETQYF. The CDR3 DNA follows: TGCAGCGTCGGGACTAGAGGCGGTTGGGAGACCCAGTACTTC. Full variable domain (missing parts from reference TRBV29-1 and TRBJ2-5): SAVISQKPSRDICQRGTSLTIQCQVDSQVTMMFWYRQQPGQSLTLIATANQGSEATYESGFVIDKFPISRPNLTFSTLTVSNMSPEDSSIYLCSVGTRGGWETQYFGPGTRLLVL.

CDR3 coding DNA: TGCAGCGTTGTGGGACTCAGGGCCACAGATACGCAGTATTTT. This sequence encodes CSVVGLRATDTQYF. V and J are TRBV29-1 and TRBJ2-3; a weak D match, TRBD2 (6 bases). Per the germline V gene, CDR1 is SQVTM and CDR2 is ANQGSEA. V lost 4 bases and J 2 bases, leaving 13 bases between the germline ends. CDR3 length equals 14 residues.